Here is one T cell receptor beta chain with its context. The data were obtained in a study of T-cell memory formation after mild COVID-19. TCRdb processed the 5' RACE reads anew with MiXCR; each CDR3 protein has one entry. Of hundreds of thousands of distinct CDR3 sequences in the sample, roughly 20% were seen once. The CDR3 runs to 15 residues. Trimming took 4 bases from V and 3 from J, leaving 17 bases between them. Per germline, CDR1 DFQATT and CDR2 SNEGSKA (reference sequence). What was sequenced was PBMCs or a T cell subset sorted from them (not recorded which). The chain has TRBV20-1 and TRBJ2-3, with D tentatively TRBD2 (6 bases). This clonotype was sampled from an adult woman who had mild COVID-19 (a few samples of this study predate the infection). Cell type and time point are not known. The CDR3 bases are TGCAGTGCTAAGCCCCCGCGGGGAAATACAGATACGCAGTATTTT. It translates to CSAKPPRGNTDTQYF.